The 26 T cell receptor beta chains in this list originate from one sample, sequenced in a study of blood T cell repertoires in COVID-19. Sequenced by immunoSEQ multiplex PCR; TCRdb stores in-frame clones only, minus some. The sample carries 150,000 or so clones, around 82% recorded once. The source material was peripheral blood. The receptors were sampled from a human donor with acute or convalescent COVID-19. The donor label of this sample is uncertain.

V gene TRBV3-1 (or the pseudogene TRBV3-2) combines with J gene TRBJ1-1; no clear D gene. The germline V gene encodes CDR1 LGHDT and CDR2 YNNKEL (reference sequence). V lost 1 base, J lost 4 bases, and 10 bases lay in between. The CDR3 consists of 14 residues. In DNA, the CDR3 is TGTGCCAGCAGCCAAGGGACCCGGGGCACTGAAGCTTTCTTT. It is translated as CASSQGTRGTEAFF.

The chain recombines TRBV15 with TRBJ1-1; possible D gene TRBD1, 6 bases. This CDR3 region has 15 residues. Germline CDR1 and CDR2: LNHNV and YYDKDF (reference sequence). V lost 2 bases, J lost 8 bases, and 18 bases lay in between. Written as DNA, the CDR3 is TGTGCCACCAGCAGACGAAGGGGAGTGGACAGCGAAGCTTTCTTT. Its protein product is CATSRRRGVDSEAFF.

The chain couples TRBV18 to TRBJ1-2; no firm D call. CDR1 and CDR2 (germline): KGHSH, LQKENI. V dropped 3 bases and J dropped 3 bases, with 5 bases sitting between them. The CDR3 contains 12 residues. The DNA of the CDR3 is TGTGCCAGCTCACCCGCAGACTATGGCTACACCTTC. Its protein product is CASSPADYGYTF.

A single count supports this clone. The chain uses TRBV3-1 (or the pseudogene TRBV3-2) and TRBJ2-5; 8 bases agree with TRBD2. Germline assignment: CDR1 LGHDT and CDR2 YNNKEL (reference sequence). Unmatched junction bases numbered 1, after V lost 3 bases and J lost 1 base. CDR3 length: 14 amino acids. CDR3 loop: CASSHRGGQETQYF. CDR3 nucleotides: TGTGCCAGCAGCCACCGGGGGGGCCAAGAGACCCAGTACTTC.

The genes are TRBV7-2 and TRBJ2-3, with D unclear. V was cut by 1 base and J by 10 bases, with 12 bases left in between. Germline CDR1 and CDR2: SGHTA and FQGNSA. This CDR3 has 13 amino acids. The CDR3 nucleotides are TGTGCCAGCAGCTTAGAAGGCAGCGTTGCGCAGTATTTT. Translating it yields CASSLEGSVAQYF.

The chain uses TRBV10-3 and TRBJ1-1, with 9 nucleotides matching TRBD1. This CDR3 spans 19 amino acids. Germline V CDR1 and CDR2: ENHRY, SYGVKD. J gave up 1 base and V 2 bases, and 14 bases lay outside the gene matches. CDR3 protein: CAISEKPGQGGMGNTEAFF. CDR3 bases: TGTGCCATCAGTGAGAAGCCGGGACAGGGAGGGATGGGGAACACTGAAGCTTTCTTT.

CDR3 sequence: CASSLTDRKGNEQYF. The CDR3 nucleotides are TGTGCCAGCAGCCTCACGGACAGGAAAGGCAACGAGCAGTACTTC. The V gene is TRBV11-2, the J gene TRBJ2-7; TRBD1 aligns across 7 bases. CDR1 and CDR2 (germline): SGHAT, FQNNGV. This CDR3 is 15 amino acids long. Trimming cost V 5 bases and J 5 bases; bases outside gene matches: 12. The full variable domain, its missing parts supplied by reference TRBV11-2 and TRBJ2-7, is EAGVAQSPRYKIIEKRQSVAFWCNPISGHATLYWYQQILGQGPKLLIQFQNNGVVDDSQLPKDRFSAERLKGVDSTLKIQPAKLEDSAVYLCASSLTDRKGNEQYFGPGTRLTVT.

The V call is TRBV27, the J call TRBJ1-6; D gene unclear. CDR1 and CDR2 (germline): MNHEY, SMNVEV (reference sequence). Deletions cut 7 bases from V and 6 bases from J, with 16 bases between. The CDR3 loop spans 15 amino acids. The CDR3 protein is CASTITAVVNSPLHF. The CDR3 region has the DNA TGTGCCAGCACCATTACGGCGGTAGTTAATTCACCCCTCCACTTT.

The chain is built from TRBV10-1 and TRBJ1-5, with 7 bases that match TRBD1. V was pared by 2 bases and J by 3 bases, with 10 bases of the junction left unmatched. CDR1 and CDR2 from the germline V gene are WNHNN and SYGVQD (reference sequence). The CDR3 spans 17 residues. The CDR3 loop is CASSERVTGAHNQPQHF. The DNA for the CDR3 is TGCGCCAGCAGTGAGAGGGTTACAGGGGCGCACAATCAGCCCCAGCATTTT.

The rearrangement links TRBV7-9 to TRBJ1-5; tentatively, D is TRBD1 (6 bases). This CDR3 is built from 16 residues. Germline assignment: CDR1 SEHNR and CDR2 FQNEAQ (reference sequence). Trimming took 6 bases from V and 0 from J, leaving 15 bases between them. CDR3 in amino acids: CASSSETGDSNQPQHF. CDR3 sequence (DNA): TGTGCCAGCAGTTCCGAGACAGGAGATAGCAATCAGCCCCAGCATTTT.

This clone showed up just once. The V and J genes are TRBV15 and TRBJ2-2; 7 positions match TRBD1. Trimming cost V 2 bases and J 1 base; bases outside gene matches: 1. Germline CDR1 and CDR2: LNHNV and YYDKDF (reference sequence). The length of the CDR3 is 15 residues. CDR3 loop: CATSRRQGNTGELFF. In DNA form, the CDR3 reads TGTGCCACCAGCAGACGACAGGGGAACACCGGGGAGCTGTTTTTT.

The rearrangement links TRBV30 to TRBJ2-6; D is unclear. The CDR3 length is 14 residues. The germline gives CDR1 GTSNPN, CDR2 SVGIG (reference sequence). Trimming left V 0 bases short and J 4 bases short, with 7 bases between. The CDR3 region is CAWSVDRGANVLTF. Here the CDR3 DNA reads TGTGCCTGGAGTGTAGATCGGGGGGCCAACGTCCTGACTTTC.

The chain has TRBV5-4 and TRBJ2-1; perhaps TRBD1 as D (5 bases). CDR1 and CDR2 (germline): SGHNT, YYREEE (reference sequence). V lost 0 bases to trimming and J lost 0 bases, with 10 bases between them. The CDR3 runs to 16 residues. CDR3 protein: CASSLGGPDSYNEQFF. DNA of the CDR3: TGTGCCAGCAGCTTGGGGGGCCCAGACTCCTACAATGAGCAGTTCTTC.

V usage is TRBV5-6 and J usage is TRBJ1-4; D not resolved. The CDR3 runs 12 residues. Trimming stripped 2 bases from V and 3 bases from J, with 2 bases between. The V gene's germline CDR1 is SGHDT and CDR2 YYEEEE. CDR3: CASSFANEKLFF. The CDR3, as DNA: TGTGCCAGCAGCTTCGCTAATGAAAAACTGTTTTTT.

This rearrangement joins TRBV7-8 to TRBJ2-2; unclear D gene. This CDR3 spans 18 amino acids. CDR1 is SGHVS, CDR2 FQNEAQ, per germline. V shed 0 bases and J shed 2 bases, with 16 bases lying between them. The CDR3 sequence is CASSLAPAVLLNTGELFF. For the CDR3, the DNA is TGTGCCAGCAGCTTAGCGCCTGCGGTCCTACTTAACACCGGGGAGCTGTTTTTT.

This chain uses TRBV7-9 with TRBJ1-3; tentatively, D is TRBD1 (6 bases). This CDR3 spans 16 amino acids. Deletions cut 5 bases from V and 0 bases from J, with 14 bases between. The germline CDR1 and CDR2 sequences are SEHNR and FQNEAQ (reference sequence). The CDR3 bases are TGTGCCAGCAGCCCCGGGACACCGAGCTCTGGAAACACCATATATTTT. It encodes CASSPGTPSSGNTIYF.

The V gene is TRBV5-5, the J gene TRBJ2-5, with unresolved D. The CDR3 is 17 amino acids. Per the germline V gene, CDR1 is SGHKS and CDR2 is YYEKEE (reference sequence). V was pared by 0 bases and J by 0 bases, with 15 bases between. The CDR3 bases are TGTGCCAGCAGCTTGGGGGTGGGCAATTCGTACCAAGAGACCCAGTACTTC. Protein sequence: CASSLGVGNSYQETQYF.

This clone has a single count. The rearrangement uses TRBV5-1 and TRBJ1-3, with D possibly being TRBD1 (6 bases). V lost 4 bases to trimming and J lost 9 bases, with 14 bases between them. The CDR3 extends over 13 amino acids. Germline CDR1 SGHRS, CDR2 YFSETQ. The CDR3 is CASSGTPVGTIYF. DNA of the CDR3: TGCGCCAGCAGCGGGACACCCGTAGGCACCATATATTTT.

J is TRBJ1-6 and V is TRBV27, with 7 nucleotides matching TRBD1. The junction had 7 bases not matched to a gene; V was cut back by 4 bases and J by 4 bases. Per germline, CDR1 MNHEY and CDR2 SMNVEV (reference sequence). The length of the CDR3 is 16 residues. As DNA, the CDR3 is TGTGCCAGCAGTTCCGCCCCGGGACAGTATAATTCACCCCTCCACTTT. Amino acids: CASSSAPGQYNSPLHF.

V usage is TRBV5-4 and J usage is TRBJ2-2, with D possibly matching TRBD2 (6 bases). Trimming cost V 7 bases and J 1 base, with 20 bases left between them. In germline, CDR1 is SGHNT, CDR2 YYREEE (reference sequence). CDR3 length: 17 amino acids. CDR3 DNA sequence: TGTGCCAGCGGGCCCCCCGGGGGTAGCCTGAACACCGGGGAGCTGTTTTTT. This codes for CASGPPGGSLNTGELFF.

V usage is TRBV7-9 and J usage is TRBJ1-5; 7 bases match TRBD1. The CDR3 contains 14 residues. V lost 5 bases and J lost 2; bases outside the gene matches: 3. Germline loops: CDR1 SEHNR, CDR2 FQNEAQ (reference sequence). The CDR3 nucleotides read TGTGCCAGCAGCCCTACAGGGGGCAATCAGCCCCAGCATTTT. It translates to CASSPTGGNQPQHF. Drawing the rest from reference TRBV7-9 and TRBJ1-5, the complete variable domain is DTGVSQNPRHKITKRGQNVTFRCDPISEHNRLYWYRQTLGQGPEFLTYFQNEAQLEKSRLLSDRFSAERPKGSFSTLEIQRTEQGDSAMYLCASSPTGGNQPQHFGDGTRLSIL.

CDR3 residues: CASSEYRGNSGYTF. CDR3 bases: TGTGCCAGCAGTGAATATCGGGGAAATAGCGGCTACACCTTC. The V and J genes are TRBV25-1 and TRBJ1-2; no firm D call. V lost 0 bases, J lost 8 bases, and 13 bases lay in between. This CDR3 contains 14 residues. Germline CDR1 reads MGHDK; CDR2 reads SYGVNS.

This rearrangement joins TRBV3-1 (or the pseudogene TRBV3-2) to TRBJ2-1; D ambiguous. Per the germline V gene, CDR1 is LGHDT and CDR2 is YNNKEL (reference sequence). Trimming cost V 1 base and J 7 bases, with 11 bases left between them. The CDR3 is made up of 14 amino acids. The CDR3 DNA reads TGTGCCAGCAGCCAAGGTCGCAGGCCGAATGAGCAGTTCTTC. Translation: CASSQGRRPNEQFF.

Written as DNA, the CDR3 is TGTGCCAGCAGCTTAGGTGGTCAGAACACAGATACGCAGTATTTT. Its protein is CASSLGGQNTDTQYF. The chain is built from TRBV7-9 and TRBJ2-3; D is ambiguous. V lost 1 base to trimming and J lost 2 bases, with 10 bases between them. The CDR3 loop spans 15 amino acids. Germline loops: CDR1 SEHNR, CDR2 FQNEAQ (reference sequence).

The rearrangement joins TRBV5-1 to TRBJ1-4; D might be TRBD1 (5 bases). Germline V gene lookup returns CDR1 SGHRS and CDR2 YFSETQ. The CDR3 length is 14 residues. Between the trimmed V and J ends, which lost 4 bases and 5 bases, there was a span of 12 bases. CDR3 coding DNA: TGCGCCAGCAGCGTAGGACACCTCAATGAAAAACTGTTTTTT. This gives the protein CASSVGHLNEKLFF.

The V gene is TRBV6-5, the J gene TRBJ2-7; 11 nucleotides agree with TRBD1. The junction had 2 bases not matched to a gene; V was cut back by 8 bases and J by 2 bases. The CDR3 has 13 amino acids. CDR1 and CDR2 from the germline V gene are MNHEY and SVGAGI. CDR3 residues: CASGGQGAYEQYF. The CDR3 DNA reads TGTGCCAGCGGGGGACAGGGGGCCTACGAGCAGTACTTC.